The entry below gives a single T cell receptor (beta chain) sequence along with its context. Individuals drawn from approximately 22 US areas were roughly 18 to 95 years old. Which cohort a participant joined came from the clinical history participants gave. The CDR3 totals 13 residues. Germline V gene lookup returns CDR1 SNHLY and CDR2 FYNNEI. The trim removed 8 bases at V and 6 bases at J, leaving 7 bases unmatched. The data stem from a study of blood T cell repertoires in COVID-19. Study at large: T cells, B-cell-depleted T cells, or PBMCs provided the cDNA or gDNA that served as material.

TCRdb's table, derived via immunoSEQ multiplex PCR, lists solely in-frame clones and lacks some. The sample yields 140,000 to 150,000 clones, just under 85% seen once. The source material was PBMCs or T cells enriched from blood (not recorded which). This receptor was identified in a woman in her forties who had recovered from COVID-19. The chain combines TRBV2 with TRBJ2-7; 10 bases agree with TRBD1. The CDR3 bases are TGTGCCAGCGGGGGACAGGGGAATCTCGAGCAGTACTTC. Translating gives CASGGQGNLEQYF. Full variable domain (remainder filled in from reference TRBV2 and TRBJ2-7): EPEVTQTPSHQVTQMGQEVILRCVPISNHLYFYWYRQILGQKVEFLVSFYNNEISEKSEIFDDQFSVERPDGSNFTLKIRSTKLEDSAMYFCASGGQGNLEQYFGPGTRLTVT.